Each of the 13 T cell receptor beta chains below was sequenced from the same sample in a study of OX40 agonist ivuxolimab in advanced cancers. Clones were sequenced by immunoSEQ multiplex PCR, and TCRdb holds only the in-frame ones, with some missing. Among under 20,000 clones listed, approximately 78% were seen once. The specimen comprised CD4+ or CD8+ T cells sorted from blood, sampled in a trial of the OX40 agonist ivuxolimab. These receptors originate from an adult with an advanced solid tumor such as melanoma, head and neck, liver or kidney cancer.

V gene TRBV19 combines with J gene TRBJ1-1; D unresolved. There are 13 residues in the CDR3. CDR1 and CDR2 from the germline V gene are LNHDA and SQIVND (reference sequence). V was pared by 2 bases and J by 1 base, with 5 bases between. CDR3: CASSISTNTEAFF. The CDR3, as DNA: TGTGCCAGTAGTATATCGACGAACACTGAAGCTTTCTTT.

Concerning this clone: The junction and the germline gene differ at one end; a read error may be behind it. The chain is built from TRBV19 and TRBJ2-5, with TRBD2 matching 11 bases. This CDR3 has 15 amino acids. Germline V gene sequence: CDR1 LNHDA, CDR2 SQIVND (reference sequence). CDR3 region: CASRIAGGPGETQYF. The CDR3 nucleotides are TGTGCCAGTAGAATAGCGGGGGGGCCGGGGGAGACCCAGTACTTC.

The rearrangement links TRBV11-2 to TRBJ2-3, with TRBD1 matching 8 bases. V lost 1 base, J lost 2 bases, and 14 bases stayed unmatched. Germline CDR1 SGHAT, CDR2 FQNNGV. This CDR3 comprises 19 residues. The DNA for the CDR3 is TGTGCCAGCAGCTTAGCTCCGGGACAGGTTGGGGGGTTCACAGATACGCAGTATTTT. The encoded protein is CASSLAPGQVGGFTDTQYF.

The chain has TRBV5-8 and TRBJ2-2, with 9 nucleotides matching TRBD2. Germline V gene data show CDR1 as SGHTS and CDR2 as YDEGEE. Trimming cost V 3 bases and J 6 bases; bases outside gene matches: 9. The CDR3 sequence is 16 residues long. The CDR3 sequence: CASSWGLRGGPGELFF. CDR3 sequence (DNA): TGTGCCAGCAGCTGGGGCCTGCGGGGGGGCCCCGGGGAGCTGTTTTTT.

The CDR3 loop is CASSFAETQYF. The CDR3 bases are TGCGCCAGCAGCTTTGCTGAGACCCAGTACTTC. The V call is TRBV5-1, the J call TRBJ2-5; D unclear. There are 11 residues in the CDR3. Looked up from germline, CDR1 is SGHRS and CDR2 is YFSETQ. V lost 2 bases and J 5 bases, leaving 4 bases between the germline ends.

CDR3 amino acids: CASSAYNSGELFF. CDR3 nucleotide sequence: TGTGCCAGCAGCGCGTACAACTCCGGGGAGCTGTTTTTT. The V gene is TRBV7-9, the J gene TRBJ2-2; D remains ambiguous. The CDR3 sequence is 13 residues long. CDR1 and CDR2 from the germline V gene are SEHNR and FQNEAQ (reference sequence). V lost 5 bases and J 6 bases, leaving 10 bases between the germline ends.

This clone was recorded only once. V gene TRBV5-5 combines with J gene TRBJ2-5; tentatively, D is TRBD1 (5 bases). Germline V lookup: CDR1 SGHKS, CDR2 YYEKEE (reference sequence). The CDR3 is 12 amino acids. Trimming shortened V by 5 bases and J by 3 bases, and 8 bases separated the two germline ends. The DNA of the CDR3 is TGTGCCAGCAGGGTAGGGGAAGAGACCCAGTACTTC. Its translation: CASRVGEETQYF.

This chain links TRBV6-4 with TRBJ2-2; perhaps TRBD1 as D (6 bases). This CDR3 is 15 amino acids long. Per the germline V gene, CDR1 is MRHNA and CDR2 is SNTAGT. V lost 9 bases to trimming and J lost 0 bases, with 14 bases between them. Written as DNA, the CDR3 is TGTGCCAGTTCGAGGGACACCTCGAACACCGGGGAGCTGTTTTTT. Translated: CASSRDTSNTGELFF.

The chain employs TRBV4-1 and TRBJ2-3; D call uncertain. The CDR3 totals 12 residues. Trimming pared 4 bases from V and 1 base from J, leaving 3 bases between. CDR1 is MGHRA and CDR2 is YSYEKL in the germline V gene. Here the CDR3 DNA reads TGCGCCAGCAGCCTGGGCACAGATACGCAGTATTTT. Amino acids: CASSLGTDTQYF.

The V call is TRBV14, the J call TRBJ2-7; D remains ambiguous. The CDR3 covers 15 residues. Germline CDR1 SGHDN, CDR2 FVKESK. V lost 1 base and J lost 0, with 10 bases in between. The CDR3 is CASSQAAGPSYEQYF. CDR3 nucleotides: TGTGCCAGCAGCCAAGCGGCAGGTCCCTCCTACGAGCAGTACTTC.

In its sample, this clone was seen once. The rearrangement uses TRBV7-3 and TRBJ2-1, with TRBD2 matching 7 bases. The germline gives CDR1 SGHTA, CDR2 FQGTGA. The trim removed 2 bases at V and 5 bases at J, leaving 3 bases unmatched. The CDR3 runs 14 residues. The CDR3 nucleotides are TGTGCCAGCAGCTTAGCGGGGGTAAACAATGAGCAGTTCTTC. Protein: CASSLAGVNNEQFF.

The sample holds a few counts of this clone. The chain links TRBV28 to TRBJ1-1; a possible D gene is TRBD1 (5 bases). This CDR3 has 12 amino acids. Germline CDR1 is MDHEN and CDR2 is SYDVKM. The ends were cut back, 5 bases at V and 10 bases at J, with 14 bases in the middle. The DNA for the CDR3 is TGTGCCAGCAGTGGTACGGTCCAGGGAGCTTTCTTT. This gives the protein CASSGTVQGAFF. Full variable domain (missing parts from reference TRBV28 and TRBJ1-1): DVKVTQSSRYLVKRTGEKVFLECVQDMDHENMFWYRQDPGLGLRLIYFSYDVKMKEKGDIPEGYSVSREKKERFSLILESASTNQTSMYLCASSGTVQGAFFGQGTRLTVV.

V usage is TRBV6-5 and J usage is TRBJ2-6, with a weak D call TRBD1 (6 bases). In germline, CDR1 is MNHEY, CDR2 SVGAGI. The V end was cut by 6 bases, the J end by 0 bases, with 6 bases between. This CDR3 has 14 amino acids. The CDR3 is CASRGGSGANVLTF. As DNA, the CDR3 is TGTGCCAGCAGAGGGGGCTCTGGGGCCAACGTCCTGACTTTC.